What follows are 2 T cell receptor beta chains derived from one specimen sequenced in a study of shared clonotypes between healthy human individuals. TCRdb keeps only in-frame clones here, not all; method: immunoSEQ multiplex PCR. In the table there are millions of clones, about 92% of which are singletons. Naive CD8 cells comprised CD45RO-negative, CCR7-positively selected cells, excluding terminally differentiated effector memory CD45RA+ cells. Sample: naive CD8+ T cells from PBMCs. These receptors were obtained from a man aged 18 to 35 in good health. Some clones in this sample may be carry-over from other donors' samples.

The chain joins TRBV28 to TRBJ2-6; 8 nucleotides agree with TRBD1. V shed 7 bases, J shed 4 bases, and the junction held 24 bases outside the gene matches. CDR3 length: 21 residues. CDR1 is MDHEN, CDR2 SYDVKM, per germline. CDR3 DNA: TGTGCCAGCATCGCAGGCCGCCGAAAAGTCGGCAGGGGGCTCGGGGCCAACGTCCTGACTTTC. Translated, it gives CASIAGRRKVGRGLGANVLTF.

This chain's CDR3 is CAIRSGEETQYF. The CDR3 DNA follows: TGTGCCATCAGGAGCGGAGAAGAGACCCAGTACTTC. The chain has TRBV10-3 and TRBJ2-5, with D perhaps matching TRBD2 (5 bases). Germline CDR1 and CDR2: ENHRY and SYGVKD. V was trimmed by 6 bases and J by 3 bases, leaving 8 bases between them. This CDR3 contains 12 residues.